What follows is one T cell receptor (beta chain) and its context. Its antigen is undetermined. The sample is drawn from a study of T cell responses to AZD1222 COVID-19 vaccine. Trimming at V came to 4 bases and at J to 7 bases, leaving 10 bases not matched to a gene. Germline V CDR1 and CDR2: SEHNR, FQNEAQ (reference sequence). The CDR3 is made up of 15 amino acids. Study conclusions and caveats: Nearly half of spike-specific TCRs reportedly target variant regions that are unmutated in the B.1.351 and B.1.1.7 variants.

Repertoires were generated with immunoSEQ multiplex PCR, while TCRdb's copy carries only in-frame clones and drops some. The sample yields approximately 210,000 clones, approximately 93% seen once. This specimen consisted of peripheral blood, obtained 28 days after the second AZD1222 dose. The receptor comes from an adult who received the AZD1222 COVID-19 vaccine. The gene calls are TRBV7-9 and TRBJ1-2, with 9 nucleotides matching TRBD1. The CDR3 coding sequence is TGTGCCAGCAGCTCTCGGACAGGGGTGTTGGCTGGCTACACCTTC. Its protein is CASSSRTGVLAGYTF.